This T cell receptor (beta chain) was identified in a study of T-cell memory formation after mild COVID-19. About the study: TCR clusters largely stayed donor specific.

CDR1 and CDR2 (germline): SGHVS, FQNEAQ. V dropped 5 bases and J dropped 4; count of bases not matched to a gene: 10. CDR3 length equals 17 residues. TCRdb independently ran MiXCR on the 5' RACE reads; one entry per CDR3 protein. The sample includes some 150,000 distinct CDR3 sequences, 14% seen only once; the top ten take less than 30%. The origin of this receptor is an adult woman who had mild COVID-19 (a few samples of this study predate the infection). Cell type and time point are not known. Material: PBMCs or a T cell subset sorted from them (not recorded which). V and J are TRBV7-8 and TRBJ2-3; TRBD2 aligns across 12 bases. CDR3 sequence: CASSITTSGGWSDTQYF. The CDR3 DNA reads TGTGCCAGCAGCATTACAACTAGCGGGGGGTGGTCAGATACGCAGTATTTT. Combining the CDR3 with reference TRBV7-8 and TRBJ2-3 gives the whole variable domain GAGVSQSPRYKVAKRGQDVALRCDPISGHVSLFWYQQALGQGPEFLTYFQNEAQLDKSGLPSDRFFAERPEGSVSTLKIQRTQQEDSAVYLCASSITTSGGWSDTQYFGPGTRLTVL.